This TCR beta chain emerged from a study of cytomegalovirus exposure and HLA in healthy donors. A multiplex PCR was run with 60 Vbeta primers and 13 Jbeta primers. Produced via immunoSEQ multiplex PCR; TCRdb's table is partial and in-frame only. The sample lists about 130,000 clones; nearly 10% were seen once. This clone has just a few counts. Germline CDR1 reads SNHLY; CDR2 reads FYNNEI. This CDR3 has 14 amino acids. Trimming removed 9 bases at V and 0 bases at J, with 12 bases between. The receptor's source is a man aged 50 to 59 in good health and CMV-seronegative. The chain has TRBV2 and TRBJ1-3; maybe TRBD1 (5 bases). Sequenced sample: PBMCs. CDR3: CARTQGNSGNTIYF. Written as DNA, the CDR3 is TGTGCCAGGACCCAGGGAAACTCTGGAAACACCATATATTTT. The variable domain in full, with the rest retrieved from reference TRBV2 and TRBJ1-3, is EPEVTQTPSHQVTQMGQEVILRCVPISNHLYFYWYRQILGQKVEFLVSFYNNEISEKSEIFDDQFSVERPDGSNFTLKIRSTKLEDSAMYFCARTQGNSGNTIYFGEGSWLTVV.